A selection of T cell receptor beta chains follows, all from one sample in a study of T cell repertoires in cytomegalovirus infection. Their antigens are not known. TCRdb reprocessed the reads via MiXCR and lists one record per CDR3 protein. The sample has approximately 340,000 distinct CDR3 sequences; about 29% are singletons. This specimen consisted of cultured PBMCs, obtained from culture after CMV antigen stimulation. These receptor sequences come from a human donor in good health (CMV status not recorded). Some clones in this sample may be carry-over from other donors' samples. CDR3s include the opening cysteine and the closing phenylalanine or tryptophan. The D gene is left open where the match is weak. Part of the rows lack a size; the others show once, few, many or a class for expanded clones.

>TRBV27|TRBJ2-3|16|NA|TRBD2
TGTGCCAGCAGTCTAAAGACTAGCCTAAGCACAGATACGCAGTATTTT
CASSLKTSLSTDTQYF
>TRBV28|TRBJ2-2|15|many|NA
TGTGCCAGCAGTCTTGGGACGGTCAACACCGGGGAGCTGTTTTTT
CASSLGTVNTGELFF
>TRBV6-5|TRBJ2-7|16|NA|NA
TGTGCCAGCAGTTCGCCCCGCGGAGCGGCCACCTACGAGCAGTACTTC
CASSSPRGAATYEQYF
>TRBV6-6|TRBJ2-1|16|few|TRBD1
TGTGCCAGCAGTTACTTCGGACAGGGGTCCTACAATGAGCAGTTCTTC
CASSYFGQGSYNEQFF
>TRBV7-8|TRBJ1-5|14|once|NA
TGTGCCAGCAGCGGCCGCTGGGGGAATCAGCCCCAGCATTTT
CASSGRWGNQPQHF
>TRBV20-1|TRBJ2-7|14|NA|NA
TGCAGTGCTAGAGCGGGGACCACCTCCTACGAGCAGTACTTC
CSARAGTTSYEQYF
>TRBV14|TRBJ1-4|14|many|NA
TGTGCCAGCAGCCCCCGCCTGGGGAGTGAAAAACTGTTTTTT
CASSPRLGSEKLFF
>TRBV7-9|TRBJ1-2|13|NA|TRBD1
TGTGCCAGCAGCGGGACAGGGCATCTTGGCTACACCTTC
CASSGTGHLGYTF
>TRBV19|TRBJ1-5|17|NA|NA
TGTGCCAGTAGCGTACCTCAGTTTTCAGGGAGCAATCAGCCCCAGCATTTT
CASSVPQFSGSNQPQHF
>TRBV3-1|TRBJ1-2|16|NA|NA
TGTGCCAGCAGCCAAGCCTCAGGGGAAATCAACTATGGCTACACCTTC
CASSQASGEINYGYTF
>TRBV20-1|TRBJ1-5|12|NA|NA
TGCAGTGCTAGCGCATCGGATCAGCCCCAGCATTTT
CSASASDQPQHF
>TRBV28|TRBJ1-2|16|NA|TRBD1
TGTGCCAGCAGTTTGTCTGGCAGGGGGCTTGTTTATGGCTACACCTTC
CASSLSGRGLVYGYTF
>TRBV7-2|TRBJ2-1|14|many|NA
TGTGCCAGCAGCTTAGCAGGGGTTGTCGATGAGCAGTTCTTC
CASSLAGVVDEQFF
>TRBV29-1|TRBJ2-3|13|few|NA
TGCAGCGTTGAAGATCGGAAAATGGATACGCAGTATTTT
CSVEDRKMDTQYF
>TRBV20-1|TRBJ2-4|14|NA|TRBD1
TGCAGTGCTGTGGGACAGGGAAGGGGAAACATTCAGTACTTC
CSAVGQGRGNIQYF
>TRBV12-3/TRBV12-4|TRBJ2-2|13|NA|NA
TGTGCCAGCAATTGGGGTAACACCGGGGAGCTGTTTTTT
CASNWGNTGELFF
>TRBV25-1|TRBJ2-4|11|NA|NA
TGTGCCAGCAGTGAATTCAACATTCAGTACTTC
CASSEFNIQYF
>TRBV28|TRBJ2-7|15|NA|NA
TGTGCCAGCAGTTTAACAGGGCATCAAACCTACGAGCAGTACTTC
CASSLTGHQTYEQYF
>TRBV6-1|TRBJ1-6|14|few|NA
TGTGCCAGCAGCGTACGGGGGAATAATTCACCCCTCCACTTT
CASSVRGNNSPLHF
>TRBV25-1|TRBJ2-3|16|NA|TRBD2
TGTGCCAGCAGTACCCACGGGGGGGCCGGGACAGATACGCAGTATTTT
CASSTHGGAGTDTQYF
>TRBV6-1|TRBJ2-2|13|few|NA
TGTGCCAGCAGTGTGCTCCTGACCGGGGAGCTGTTTTTT
CASSVLLTGELFF
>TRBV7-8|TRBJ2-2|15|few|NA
TGTGCCAGCAGCTTAGCGGGGCGGTACACCGGGGAGCTGTTTTTT
CASSLAGRYTGELFF
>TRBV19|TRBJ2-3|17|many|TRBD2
TGTGCCAGTAGTATAGTGCGAGGCGGGGGGGCGGCAGATACGCAGTATTTT
CASSIVRGGGAADTQYF
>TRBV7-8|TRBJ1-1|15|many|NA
TGTGCCAGCAGCATAAACGGACGGGGAGGGACTGAAGCTTTCTTT
CASSINGRGGTEAFF
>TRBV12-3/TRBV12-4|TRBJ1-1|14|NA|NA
TGTGCCAGCAGTGCCTCCGGGGAAGGAACTGAAGCTTTCTTT
CASSASGEGTEAFF
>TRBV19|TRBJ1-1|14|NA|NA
TGTGCCAGTAGTCCCTCTAACGGGCAGACTGAAGCTTTCTTT
CASSPSNGQTEAFF
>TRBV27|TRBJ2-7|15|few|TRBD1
TGTGCCAGCAGGTCTTCCGGGACAGGGCTCTACGAGCAGTACTTC
CASRSSGTGLYEQYF
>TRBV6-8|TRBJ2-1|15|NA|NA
TGTGCCAGCAGTTACGACAGGCTCCCCTACAATGAGCAGTTCTTC
CASSYDRLPYNEQFF
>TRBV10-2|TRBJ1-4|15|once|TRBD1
TGCGCCAGCAGCCACAGGGGCGCAACTAATGAAAAACTGTTTTTT
CASSHRGATNEKLFF
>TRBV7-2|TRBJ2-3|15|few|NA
TGTGCCAGCAGCCAACAGGGACCTAGCACAGATACGCAGTATTTT
CASSQQGPSTDTQYF
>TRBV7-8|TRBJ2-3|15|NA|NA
TGTGCCAGCAGCCCGGGACTGCCGAGCACAGATACGCAGTATTTT
CASSPGLPSTDTQYF
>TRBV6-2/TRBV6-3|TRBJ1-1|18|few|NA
TGTGCCAGCAGTTACCCACCTTTTATCAGGGTAAGGAACACTGAAGCTTTCTTT
CASSYPPFIRVRNTEAFF
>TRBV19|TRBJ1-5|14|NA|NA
TGTGCCAGTAGTACCCGTCAGGGGTTTCAGCCCCAGCATTTT
CASSTRQGFQPQHF
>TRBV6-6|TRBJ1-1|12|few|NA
TGTGCCAGCAGAAGGGGGGGACAAGAAGCTTTCTTT
CASRRGGQEAFF
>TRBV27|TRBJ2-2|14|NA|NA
TGTGCCAGCAGTTTATGGCCAGTCACCGGGGAGCTGTTTTTT
CASSLWPVTGELFF
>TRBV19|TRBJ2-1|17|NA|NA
TGTGCCAGTAGTATAGGTGGGGGCACTACCCCCTACAATGAGCAGTTCTTC
CASSIGGGTTPYNEQFF
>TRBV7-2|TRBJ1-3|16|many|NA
TGTGCCAGCAGCCCACGGGACCCTCGGGCTGGAAACACCATATATTTT
CASSPRDPRAGNTIYF
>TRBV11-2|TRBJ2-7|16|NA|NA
TGTGCCAGCAGCTTAGTAGATTTCCGAGCCCCCTACGAGCAGTACTTC
CASSLVDFRAPYEQYF
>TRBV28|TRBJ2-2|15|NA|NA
TGTGCCAGCAGTACCCGACAAGAAAACACCGGGGAGCTGTTTTTT
CASSTRQENTGELFF
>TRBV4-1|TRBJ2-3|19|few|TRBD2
TGTGCCAGCAGCCAAAAAAAAGGGCTAGCGGGAGGTTCTTCAGATACGCAGTATTTT
CASSQKKGLAGGSSDTQYF
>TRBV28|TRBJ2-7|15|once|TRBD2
TGTGCCAGCAGCCCTGGGGGGGAGGCCCAATACGAGCAGTACTTC
CASSPGGEAQYEQYF
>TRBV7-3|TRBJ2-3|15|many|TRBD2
TGTGCCAGCAGCTTGCAGCGGGGGGGCACAGATACGCAGTATTTT
CASSLQRGGTDTQYF
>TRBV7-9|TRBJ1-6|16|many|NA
TGTGCCAGCAGCTTTGAGAGGGCGAGGGAGAATTCACCCCTCCACTTT
CASSFERARENSPLHF
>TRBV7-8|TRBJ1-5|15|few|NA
TGTGCCAGCAGCTTAACACCGGGACCGCAACAGCCCCAGCATTTT
CASSLTPGPQQPQHF
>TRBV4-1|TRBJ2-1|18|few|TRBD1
TGCGCCAGCAGCCGCAAAACCCCCGGGACAGGGGTCTTCAATGAGCAGTTCTTC
CASSRKTPGTGVFNEQFF
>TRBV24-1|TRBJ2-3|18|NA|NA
TGTGCCACCAGTGATCGTCGGACTAACCAGAGTCACAGAGATACGCAGTATTTT
CATSDRRTNQSHRDTQYF
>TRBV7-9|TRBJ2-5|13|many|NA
TGTGCCAGCAGCACCGCAATCCAAGAGACCCAGTACTTC
CASSTAIQETQYF
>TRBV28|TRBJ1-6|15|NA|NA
TGTGCCAGCAGTTTCCGGACGGGGGGTGATTCACCCCTCCACTTT
CASSFRTGGDSPLHF
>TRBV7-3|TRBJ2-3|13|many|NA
TGTGCCAGCAGCCGACCCGGGGCAGATACGCAGTATTTT
CASSRPGADTQYF
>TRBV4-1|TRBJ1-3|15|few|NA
TGCGCCAGCAGCCAAGAGAGAGCAGGGGTGAACACCATATATTTT
CASSQERAGVNTIYF
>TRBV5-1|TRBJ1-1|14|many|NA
TGCGCCAGCAGCTCGTCACAGGGGAACACTGAAGCTTTCTTT
CASSSSQGNTEAFF
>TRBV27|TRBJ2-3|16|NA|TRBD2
TGTGCCAGCAGCCCCTGGGTAGCGGGGTTCACAGATACGCAGTATTTT
CASSPWVAGFTDTQYF
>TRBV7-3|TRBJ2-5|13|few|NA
TGTGCCAGCAGCTTGACAGGCGAGGGGACCCAGTACTTC
CASSLTGEGTQYF
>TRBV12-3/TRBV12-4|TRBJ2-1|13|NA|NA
TGTGCCAGCAGTTTCAGCTCCTACAATGAGCAGTTCTTC
CASSFSSYNEQFF
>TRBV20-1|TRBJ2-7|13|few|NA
TGCAGTGCTACAGGCGAATACTCCTACGAGCAGTACTTC
CSATGEYSYEQYF
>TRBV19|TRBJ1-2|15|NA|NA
TGTGCCAGTAGTAACCAGGGCATGGGGTCCTATGGCTACACCTTC
CASSNQGMGSYGYTF
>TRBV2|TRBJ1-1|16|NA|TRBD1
TGTGCCAGCAGTGTCCCGGGACAGGGGTACAACACTGAAGCTTTCTTT
CASSVPGQGYNTEAFF
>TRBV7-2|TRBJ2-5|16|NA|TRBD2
TGTGCCAGCAGCCAGGGGACTAGCGGGATCCTTTGGACCCAGTACTTC
CASSQGTSGILWTQYF
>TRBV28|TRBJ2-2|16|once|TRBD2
TGTGCCAGCAGTCCACGACTAGCGGGGGACACCGGGGAGCTGTTTTTT
CASSPRLAGDTGELFF
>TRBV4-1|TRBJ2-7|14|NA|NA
TGCGCCAGCAGTAAACGGGAGCTAGGTTCCGAGCAGTACTTC
CASSKRELGSEQYF